This T cell receptor beta chain originates from a study of blood T cell repertoires in COVID-19. On the study more broadly: From the United States, Italy and Spain came samples of acute and convalescent COVID-19.

Cohorts were assigned according to the clinical history that participants reported. J was trimmed by 5 bases and V by 3 bases; bases with no gene match: 5. CDR1 and CDR2 from the germline V gene are SGDLS and YYNGEE. The CDR3 covers 15 residues. Original handling: The authors estimated nucleated cell counts from reference gene primer amplification. TCRdb's table, derived via immunoSEQ multiplex PCR, lists solely in-frame clones and lacks some. That table gives V, J and clone size, and the DNA gave D and trimming. The repertoire holds 200,000 to 250,000 clones, with about nine tenths as singletons. What was sequenced was PBMCs or T cells enriched from blood (not recorded which). This receptor was taken from a man between 40 and 49 years old who had recovered from COVID-19. The chain recombines TRBV9 with TRBJ1-6; 7 nucleotides align to TRBD1. CDR3 loop: CASSEGTANNSPLHF. CDR3 DNA sequence: TGTGCCAGCAGCGAAGGGACAGCTAATAATTCACCCCTCCACTTT.